These T cell receptor beta chains were read from a single sample in a study of response to subunit inactivated influenza vaccine. TCRdb re-derived calls from the RT-PCR reads in MiXCR, one entry per CDR3 protein. This sample has approximately 520,000 distinct CDR3 sequences, with 16% found just once. The specimen comprised CD4+ T cells sorted from PBMCs, sampled about 24 months after vaccination. These TCRs come from a man aged 50 to 75 who received an inactivated influenza vaccine. Each CDR3 is given with its conserved first and last residue. D genes are given only for firm matches. Rows may omit the clone size; those that give it use once, few, many or a size class.

clone_size: -
v_call: TRBV30
j_call: TRBJ1-3
d_call: -
cdr3_nt: TGTGCCTGGAGTATCGACAGATCGGGACTCCGTAACACCATATATTTT
cdr3_aa: CAWSIDRSGLRNTIYF

clone_size: -
v_call: TRBV7-2
j_call: TRBJ1-6
d_call: -
cdr3_nt: TGTGCCAGCAGCTTGGGTCCTTCGACAGTGAATTCACCCCTCCACTTT
cdr3_aa: CASSLGPSTVNSPLHF

clone_size: few
v_call: TRBV20-1
j_call: TRBJ2-7
d_call: -
cdr3_nt: TGCAGTGCTACGCTACAGGAAGGACTTGGTACTGAGCAGTACTTC
cdr3_aa: CSATLQEGLGTEQYF

clone_size: many
v_call: TRBV7-9
j_call: TRBJ2-3
d_call: -
cdr3_nt: TGTGCCAGCAGCCCCACGACTACGCAGTATTTT
cdr3_aa: CASSPTTTQYF

clone_size: -
v_call: TRBV12-3/TRBV12-4
j_call: TRBJ2-5
d_call: -
cdr3_nt: TGTGCCAGCAGCACCAATGGGAAGACCCAGTACTTC
cdr3_aa: CASSTNGKTQYF

clone_size: few
v_call: TRBV10-3
j_call: TRBJ1-6
d_call: -
cdr3_nt: TGTGCCATCAGTGAGGGACGGCCGTCGCCCCTCCACTTT
cdr3_aa: CAISEGRPSPLHF

clone_size: few
v_call: TRBV7-2
j_call: TRBJ2-3
d_call: TRBD2
cdr3_nt: TGTGCCAGCAGCACTAGCGGGAGGGATACGCAGTATTTT
cdr3_aa: CASSTSGRDTQYF

clone_size: -
v_call: TRBV12-3/TRBV12-4
j_call: TRBJ1-1
d_call: TRBD1
cdr3_nt: TGTGCCAGCAGCCCCTCAGGGGGCTGGGCTTTCTTT
cdr3_aa: CASSPSGGWAFF

clone_size: few
v_call: TRBV2
j_call: TRBJ1-1
d_call: -
cdr3_nt: TGTGCCAGCAGTGAGTCTGGTTTGGGGTTACAAGCTTTCTTT
cdr3_aa: CASSESGLGLQAFF

clone_size: -
v_call: TRBV28
j_call: TRBJ2-1
d_call: -
cdr3_nt: TGTGCCAGCAGTTCCTTAGTGGGATGGGATGAGCAGTTCTTC
cdr3_aa: CASSSLVGWDEQFF

clone_size: -
v_call: TRBV20-1
j_call: TRBJ2-5
d_call: -
cdr3_nt: TGCAGTGCTCCAGGGGGGCCGAGTCGCATCGAGACCCAGTACTTC
cdr3_aa: CSAPGGPSRIETQYF

clone_size: few
v_call: TRBV6-1
j_call: TRBJ1-1
d_call: -
cdr3_nt: TGTGCCAGCAGTCTGCAGGTTGAAGCTTTCTTT
cdr3_aa: CASSLQVEAFF

clone_size: few
v_call: TRBV20-1
j_call: TRBJ2-1
d_call: -
cdr3_nt: TGCAGTGCTCGACCCCTAGCAGGGGCCTACAATGAGCAGTTCTTC
cdr3_aa: CSARPLAGAYNEQFF

clone_size: few
v_call: TRBV3-1
j_call: TRBJ2-2
d_call: TRBD1
cdr3_nt: TGTGCCAGCAGCCCCCGACAGGGCAAGAACACCGGGGAGCTGTTTTTT
cdr3_aa: CASSPRQGKNTGELFF

clone_size: -
v_call: TRBV12-3/TRBV12-4
j_call: TRBJ2-3
d_call: TRBD2
cdr3_nt: TGTGCCAGCAGTTCCTACGGACTAGCGGGGGCCTACACAGATACGCAGTATTTT
cdr3_aa: CASSSYGLAGAYTDTQYF

clone_size: -
v_call: TRBV5-1
j_call: TRBJ2-3
d_call: TRBD1
cdr3_nt: TGCGCCAGCAGCTGGGGGACAGGGGATTACACAGATACGCAGTATTTT
cdr3_aa: CASSWGTGDYTDTQYF

clone_size: few
v_call: TRBV10-3
j_call: TRBJ2-3
d_call: -
cdr3_nt: TGTGCCATCAGTGATCCTAGGAGGGTAGATACGCAGTATTTT
cdr3_aa: CAISDPRRVDTQYF

clone_size: few
v_call: TRBV7-9
j_call: TRBJ2-1
d_call: TRBD1
cdr3_nt: TGTGCCAGCAGCTTCAGGGGGCCTTACAATGAGCAGTTCTTC
cdr3_aa: CASSFRGPYNEQFF

clone_size: -
v_call: TRBV3-1
j_call: TRBJ1-1
d_call: -
cdr3_nt: TGTGCCAGCAGCCCCTTCACAGGGTCGAACACTGAAGCTTTCTTT
cdr3_aa: CASSPFTGSNTEAFF

clone_size: many
v_call: TRBV19
j_call: TRBJ2-7
d_call: -
cdr3_nt: TGTGCCAGTACCGGGCCCGAAAGGAGTGAGCAGTACTTC
cdr3_aa: CASTGPERSEQYF

clone_size: -
v_call: TRBV7-2
j_call: TRBJ1-5
d_call: TRBD1
cdr3_nt: TGTGCCAGCAGCTCATTGGGACAGCTGGGGCCCCAGCATTTT
cdr3_aa: CASSSLGQLGPQHF

clone_size: -
v_call: TRBV2
j_call: TRBJ1-2
d_call: -
cdr3_nt: TGTGCCAGCAGCGCACAGGGTTCTGACTATGGCTACACCTTC
cdr3_aa: CASSAQGSDYGYTF